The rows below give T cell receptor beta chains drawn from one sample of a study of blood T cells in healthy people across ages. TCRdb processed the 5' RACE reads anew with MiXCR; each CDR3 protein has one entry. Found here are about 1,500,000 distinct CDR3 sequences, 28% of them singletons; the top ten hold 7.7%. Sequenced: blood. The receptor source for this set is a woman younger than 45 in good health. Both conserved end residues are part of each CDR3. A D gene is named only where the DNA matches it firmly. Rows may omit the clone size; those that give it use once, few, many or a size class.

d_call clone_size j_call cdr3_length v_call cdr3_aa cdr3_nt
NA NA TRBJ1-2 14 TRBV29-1 CSVEGAGGRRGYTF TGCAGCGTTGAAGGCGCGGGCGGGCGTCGGGGCTACACCTTC
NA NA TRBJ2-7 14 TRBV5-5 CAGPSRQMTYEQYF TGTGCCGGCCCCTCTAGGCAGATGACTTACGAGCAGTACTTC
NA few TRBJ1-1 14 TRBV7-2 CASSWAPMNTEAFF TGTGCCAGCAGCTGGGCCCCAATGAACACTGAAGCTTTCTTT
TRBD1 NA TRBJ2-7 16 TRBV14 CASSPARDRLTYEQYF TGTGCCAGCAGCCCCGCCCGGGACAGGCTAACCTACGAGCAGTACTTC
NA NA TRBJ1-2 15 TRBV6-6 CASSLLPGANYGYTF TGTGCCAGCAGTTTATTACCGGGAGCTAACTATGGCTACACCTTC
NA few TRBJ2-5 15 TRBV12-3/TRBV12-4 CASSFSSVRRSTQYF TGTGCCAGCAGTTTTAGTTCCGTTCGCCGGTCGACCCAGTACTTC
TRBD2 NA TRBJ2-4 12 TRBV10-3 CASQRGGQEQYF TGTGCCTCTCAGCGGGGGGGCCAAGAGCAGTACTTC
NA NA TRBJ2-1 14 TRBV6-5 CASRTGVTHNEQFF TGTGCCAGCAGGACCGGGGTCACCCACAATGAGCAGTTCTTC
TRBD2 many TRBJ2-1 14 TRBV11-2 CASRGVQKHNEQFF TGTGCCAGCCGGGGGGTCCAGAAGCACAATGAGCAGTTCTTC
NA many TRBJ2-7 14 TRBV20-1 CSARAAGGGYEQYF TGCAGTGCTAGAGCGGCAGGGGGAGGCTACGAGCAGTACTTC
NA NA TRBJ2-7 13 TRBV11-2 CASSFPRGYEQYF TGTGCCAGCAGCTTCCCCAGGGGCTACGAGCAGTACTTC
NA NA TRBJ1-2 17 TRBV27 CASSFRRPDGTTMGYTF TGTGCCAGCAGTTTCAGACGCCCAGACGGAACTACTATGGGCTACACCTTC
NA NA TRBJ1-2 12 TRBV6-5 CARTGPNYGYTF TGTGCCAGGACAGGACCCAACTATGGCTACACCTTC
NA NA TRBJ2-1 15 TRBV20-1 CSARWFGGGDNKQFF TGCAGTGCGAGGTGGTTCGGGGGCGGGGACAATAAGCAGTTCTTC
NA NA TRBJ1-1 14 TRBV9 CASSSTTRNTEAFF TGTGCCAGCAGCTCCACTACACGGAACACTGAAGCTTTCTTT
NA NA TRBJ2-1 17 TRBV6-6 CASSDSNRGGSYNEQFF TGTGCCAGCAGTGACTCAAACAGGGGGGGCTCCTACAATGAGCAGTTCTTC
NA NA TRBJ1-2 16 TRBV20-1 CSARGVWGALIEGYTF TGCAGTGCTAGAGGGGTATGGGGGGCGCTTATAGAAGGCTACACCTTC
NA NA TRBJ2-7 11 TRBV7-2 CASALSYEQYF TGTGCCAGCGCACTATCCTACGAGCAGTACTTC
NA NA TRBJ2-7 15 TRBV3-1 CASSQVGRSSYEQYF TGTGCCAGCAGCCAGGTGGGACGGAGCTCCTACGAGCAGTACTTC
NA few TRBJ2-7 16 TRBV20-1 CSALTDRDFSPNEQYF TGCAGTGCCCTAACGGATAGGGACTTTAGCCCAAACGAGCAGTACTTC
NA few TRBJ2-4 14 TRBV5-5 CVSSLLDSKNIQYF TGTGTCAGCAGCCTACTAGATAGCAAAAACATTCAGTACTTC
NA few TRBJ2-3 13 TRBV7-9 CASNRDPADTQYF TGTGCCAGCAACAGGGATCCCGCAGATACGCAGTATTTT
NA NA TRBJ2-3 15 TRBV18 CAGSPPTGGGDTQYF TGTGCCGGCTCACCACCGACAGGTGGCGGAGATACGCAGTATTTT
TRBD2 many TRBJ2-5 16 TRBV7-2 CASSPRPSGGRETQYF TGTGCCAGCAGCCCCCGACCTAGCGGGGGCCGGGAGACCCAGTACTTC
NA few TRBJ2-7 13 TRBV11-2 CASTRVQGIEQYF TGTGCCAGCACCAGGGTTCAGGGCATAGAGCAGTACTTC
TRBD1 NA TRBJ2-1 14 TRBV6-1 CASSGRTGKNEQFF TGTGCCAGCAGTGGGCGGACAGGGAAGAATGAGCAGTTCTTC
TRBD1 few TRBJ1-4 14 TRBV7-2 CASSSRQGGEKLFF TGTGCCAGCAGCTCTAGACAGGGAGGTGAAAAACTGTTTTTT
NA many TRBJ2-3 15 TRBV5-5 CASLHRGGGTDTQYF TGTGCCAGCCTACACAGGGGGGGCGGCACAGATACGCAGTATTTT
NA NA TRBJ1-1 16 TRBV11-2 CASSLGGSVENTEAFF TGTGCCAGCAGCTTAGGGGGGTCGGTTGAGAACACTGAAGCTTTCTTT
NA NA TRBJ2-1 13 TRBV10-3 CTIGQQIYNEQFF TGTACCATAGGACAGCAGATATACAATGAGCAGTTCTTC
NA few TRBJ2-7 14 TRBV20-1 CSARDRGEGLKQYF TGCAGTGCTAGAGATCGTGGGGAAGGGCTAAAGCAGTACTTC